This T cell receptor (beta chain) was observed in a study of blood T cell repertoires in COVID-19 (dated by TCRdb to about 2020). Regarding the study in general: The collaborator samples originated in the United States, Italy and Spain and spanned the acute and convalescent phases of COVID-19. The prospective study material was composed of cDNA or gDNA derived from T cells, B-cell-depleted T cells, or PBMCs. Subjects who had been exposed to COVID-19, were actively infected with it, or had recovered from it provided the deeply sampled blood TCRbeta repertoires that made up the dataset. A freely available public database, intended as a resource for researchers studying the immune response to SARS-CoV-2, is where the repertoires were released. Samples came from the ongoing ImmuneRACE study (first 160 participants) plus 1,254 subjects from 6 global collaborators. A de-identified subject ID, COVID-19 status, age in years and sex were almost always included in the sample metadata. Where HLA class I and class II types were available, the types were taken from metadata supplied by the sample provider, not from assay-based typing. Summary of the overall study and its limitations: Clinical and demographic metadata were provided uncurated, with the amount varying by source and participant.

From its cysteine to its phenylalanine, the CDR3 spans 15 amino acids. The kept DNA is CDR3 alone, 45 bases in frame from the first base. V is clipped by 4 bases and J by 0 bases, and the sequence between their germline boundaries is 10 bases long. Via the germline V gene, CDR1 is SGHVS and CDR2 FQNEAQ. Each collaborating institution followed its own protocols to collect whole blood in K2EDTA tubes. For TCRbeta analysis, collaborators shipped samples as frozen whole blood, isolated PBMCs, or DNA extracted from either of those sample types. With respect to this clone: No cognate antigen has been identified for it. The input lacks base qualities; no much larger clone sits a single base away.

TCRbeta CDR3 regions were amplified from genomic DNA by means of the immunoSEQ Assay, a bias-controlled multiplex PCR. The study's own analysis went as follows. The number of nucleated cells in each sample was estimated by amplification of reference gene primers within the assay. To quantify the absolute abundance of each unique TCRbeta CDR3 rearrangement, sequence reads were collapsed and filtered. For each sample, productive Simpson clonality was calculated as the square root of Simpson's diversity index over productive rearrangements. This is the immuneACCESS table as TCRdb keeps it, with only in-frame sequences that have V and J called. A part of the clones is gone; compared with another copy, unresolved V genes explain less than half, and the rest is unexplained. D and trimming were read from the DNA, whereas the V and J calls and clone size are those reported in that table. In this sample the table shows tens of thousands of clones, roughly 80% of which occur a single time. The ten largest clones capture roughly 46% of the sample.

The material sequenced was peripheral blood. The origin of this receptor is a woman older than 75 with acute or convalescent COVID-19. The V and J segments used are TRBV7-8 and TRBJ1-5; confidence is insufficient to name the D gene. CDR3 reads: CASSSEGSSNQPQHF. The DNA sequence reads TGTGCCAGCAGCTCGGAGGGTTCTAGCAATCAGCCCCAGCATTTT.